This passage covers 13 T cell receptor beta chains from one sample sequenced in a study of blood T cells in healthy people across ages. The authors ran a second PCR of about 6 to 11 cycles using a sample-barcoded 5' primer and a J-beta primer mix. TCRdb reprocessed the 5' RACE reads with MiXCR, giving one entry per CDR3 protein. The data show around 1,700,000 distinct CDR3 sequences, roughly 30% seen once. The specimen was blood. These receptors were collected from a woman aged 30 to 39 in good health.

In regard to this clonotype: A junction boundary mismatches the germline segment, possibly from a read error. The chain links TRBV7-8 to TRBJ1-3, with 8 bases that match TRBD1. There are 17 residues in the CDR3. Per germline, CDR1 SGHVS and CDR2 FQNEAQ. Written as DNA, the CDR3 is TGTGCCGGCAGCCCTAGTGACAGGGGAATGTATGGAAACACCATATATTTT. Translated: CAGSPSDRGMYGNTIYF. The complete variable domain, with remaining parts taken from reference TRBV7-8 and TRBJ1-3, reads GAGVSQSPRYKVAKRGQDVALRCDPISGHVSLFWYQQALGQGPEFLTYFQNEAQLDKSGLPSDRFFAERPEGSVSTLKIQRTQQEDSAVYLCAGSPSDRGMYGNTIYFGEGSWLTVV.

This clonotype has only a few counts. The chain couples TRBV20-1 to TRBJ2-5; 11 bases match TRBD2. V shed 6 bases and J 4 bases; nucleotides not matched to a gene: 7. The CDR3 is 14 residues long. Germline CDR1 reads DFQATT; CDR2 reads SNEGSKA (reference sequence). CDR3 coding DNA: TGCAGTGCCATAGCGGGAGGGCCTGGAGAGACCCAGTACTTC. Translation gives CSAIAGGPGETQYF.

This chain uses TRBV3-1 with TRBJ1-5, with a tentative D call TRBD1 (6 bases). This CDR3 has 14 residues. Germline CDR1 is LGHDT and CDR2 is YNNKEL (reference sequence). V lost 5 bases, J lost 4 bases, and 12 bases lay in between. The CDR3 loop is CASSALQGNQPQHF. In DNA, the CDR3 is TGTGCCAGCAGCGCCTTGCAGGGGAATCAGCCCCAGCATTTT.

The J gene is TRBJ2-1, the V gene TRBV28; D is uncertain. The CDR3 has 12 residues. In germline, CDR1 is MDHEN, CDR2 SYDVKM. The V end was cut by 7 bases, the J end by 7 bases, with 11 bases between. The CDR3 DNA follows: TGTGCCAGCACCTTGTGGGGAAATGAGCAGTTCTTC. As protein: CASTLWGNEQFF. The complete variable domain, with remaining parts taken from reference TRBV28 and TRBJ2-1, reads DVKVTQSSRYLVKRTGEKVFLECVQDMDHENMFWYRQDPGLGLRLIYFSYDVKMKEKGDIPEGYSVSREKKERFSLILESASTNQTSMYLCASTLWGNEQFFGPGTRLTVL.

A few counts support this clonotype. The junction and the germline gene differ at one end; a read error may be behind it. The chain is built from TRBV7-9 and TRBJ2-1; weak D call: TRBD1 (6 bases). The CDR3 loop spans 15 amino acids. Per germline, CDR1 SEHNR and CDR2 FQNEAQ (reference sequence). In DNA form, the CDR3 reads TGTGCCGGCAGCTCTGACAGGAGCTCCTACAATGAGCAGTTCTTC. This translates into CAGSSDRSSYNEQFF.

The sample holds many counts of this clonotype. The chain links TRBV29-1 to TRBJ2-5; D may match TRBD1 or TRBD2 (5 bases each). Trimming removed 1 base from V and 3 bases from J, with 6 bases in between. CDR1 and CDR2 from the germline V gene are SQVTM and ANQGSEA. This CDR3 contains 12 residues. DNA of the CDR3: TGCAGCGTTGAAGGAGGGGAAGAGACCCAGTACTTC. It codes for CSVEGGEETQYF.

This chain's CDR3 is CASSQDLYGINEQFF. The CDR3 bases are TGTGCCAGCAGCCAAGATCTTTACGGAATCAATGAGCAGTTCTTC. The J gene is TRBJ2-1, the V gene TRBV3-1; unclear D gene. The V gene's germline CDR1 is LGHDT and CDR2 YNNKEL (reference sequence). CDR3 length equals 15 residues. V was shortened by 0 bases and J by 6 bases, with 12 bases between the two germline ends.

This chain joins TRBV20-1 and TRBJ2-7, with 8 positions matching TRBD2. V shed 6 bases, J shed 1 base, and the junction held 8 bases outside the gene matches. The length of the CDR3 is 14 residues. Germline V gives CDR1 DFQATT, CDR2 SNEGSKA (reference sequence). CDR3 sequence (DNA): TGCAGTGCGACGAGCGGGAGTAGGTCCTACGAGCAGTACTTC. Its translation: CSATSGSRSYEQYF.

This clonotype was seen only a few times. The CDR3 sequence is CSARDRGQYF. DNA for the CDR3: TGCAGTGCTAGAGATCGAGGGCAGTATTTT. This chain joins TRBV20-1 and TRBJ2-3; D gene uncertain. The germline V gene encodes CDR1 DFQATT and CDR2 SNEGSKA (reference sequence). The V gene lost 0 bases and the J gene lost 11 bases, with 6 bases spanning the gap. The CDR3 has 10 residues.

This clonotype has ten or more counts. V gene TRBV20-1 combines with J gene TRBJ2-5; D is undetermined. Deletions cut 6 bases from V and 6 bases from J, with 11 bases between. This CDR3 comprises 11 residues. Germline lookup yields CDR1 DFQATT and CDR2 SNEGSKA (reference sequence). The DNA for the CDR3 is TGCAGTGCAACCGAGAGGAAGACCCAGTACTTC. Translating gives CSATERKTQYF.

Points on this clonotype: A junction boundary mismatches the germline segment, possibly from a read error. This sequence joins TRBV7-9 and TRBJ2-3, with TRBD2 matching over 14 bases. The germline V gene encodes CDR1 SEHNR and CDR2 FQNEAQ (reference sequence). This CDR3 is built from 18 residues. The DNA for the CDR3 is TGTGCCAGCAGGCCCGGACTAGCGGGGGGCCCTAGCACAGATACACAGTATTTT. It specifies CASRPGLAGGPSTDTQYF.

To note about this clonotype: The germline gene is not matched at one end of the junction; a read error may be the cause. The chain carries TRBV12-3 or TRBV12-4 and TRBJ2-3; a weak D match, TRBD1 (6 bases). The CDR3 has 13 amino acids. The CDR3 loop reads CASSFGTTDTEYF. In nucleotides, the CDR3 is TGTGCCAGCAGTTTTGGGACAACAGATACGGAGTATTTT.

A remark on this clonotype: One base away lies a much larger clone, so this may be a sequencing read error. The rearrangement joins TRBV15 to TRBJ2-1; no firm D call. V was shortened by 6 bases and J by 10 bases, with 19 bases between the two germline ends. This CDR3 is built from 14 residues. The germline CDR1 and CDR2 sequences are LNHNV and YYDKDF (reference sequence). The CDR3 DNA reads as TGTGCCACCAGTTATGTCGACTCACCCTACGAGCAGTTCTTC. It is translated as CATSYVDSPYEQFF.